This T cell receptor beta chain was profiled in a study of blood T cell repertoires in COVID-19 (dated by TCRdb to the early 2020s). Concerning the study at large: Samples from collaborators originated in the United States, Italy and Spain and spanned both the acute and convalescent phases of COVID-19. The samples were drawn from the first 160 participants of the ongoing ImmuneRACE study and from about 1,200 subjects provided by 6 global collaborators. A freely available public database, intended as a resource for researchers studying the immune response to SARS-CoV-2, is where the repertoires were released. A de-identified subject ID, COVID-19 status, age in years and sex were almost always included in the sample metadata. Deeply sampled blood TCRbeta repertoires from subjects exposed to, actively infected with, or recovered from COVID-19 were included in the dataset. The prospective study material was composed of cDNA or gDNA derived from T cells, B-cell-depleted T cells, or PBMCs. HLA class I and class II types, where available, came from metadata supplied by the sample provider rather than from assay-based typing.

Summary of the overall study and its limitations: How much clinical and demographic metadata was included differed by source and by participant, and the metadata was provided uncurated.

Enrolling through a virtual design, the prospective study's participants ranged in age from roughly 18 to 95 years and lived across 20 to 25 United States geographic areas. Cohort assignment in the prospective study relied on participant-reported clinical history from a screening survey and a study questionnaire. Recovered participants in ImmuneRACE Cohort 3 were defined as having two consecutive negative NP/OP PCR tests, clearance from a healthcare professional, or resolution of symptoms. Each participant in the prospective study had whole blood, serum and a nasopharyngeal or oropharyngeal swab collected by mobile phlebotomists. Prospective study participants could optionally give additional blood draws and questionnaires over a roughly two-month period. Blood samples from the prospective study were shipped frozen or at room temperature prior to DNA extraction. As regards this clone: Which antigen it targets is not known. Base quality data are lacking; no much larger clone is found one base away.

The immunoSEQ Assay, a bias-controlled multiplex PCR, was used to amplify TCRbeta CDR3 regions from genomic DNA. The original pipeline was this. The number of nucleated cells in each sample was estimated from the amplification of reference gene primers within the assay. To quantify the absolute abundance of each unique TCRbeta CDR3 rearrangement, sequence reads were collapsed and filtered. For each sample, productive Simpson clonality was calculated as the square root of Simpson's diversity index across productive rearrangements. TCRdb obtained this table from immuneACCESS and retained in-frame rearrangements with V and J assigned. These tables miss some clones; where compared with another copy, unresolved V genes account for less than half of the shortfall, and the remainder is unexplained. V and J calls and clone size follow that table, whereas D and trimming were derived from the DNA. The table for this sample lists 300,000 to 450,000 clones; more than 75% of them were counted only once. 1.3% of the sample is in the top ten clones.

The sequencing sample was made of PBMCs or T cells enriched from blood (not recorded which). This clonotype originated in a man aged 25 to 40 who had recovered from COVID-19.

The DNA reads as follows: TGTGCCAGCAGAGAAAGTGGGACAGGGGGTAGAACTGAAGCTTTCTTT. Protein translation: CASRESGTGGRTEAFF. The chain employs TRBV25-1 and TRBJ1-1, with 11 central nucleotides matching TRBD1. Per the germline V gene, MGHDK is the CDR1 and SYGVNS is the CDR2. The V end gives up 6 bases and the J end 5 bases, leaving 11 bases in the junction not matched to a gene. Measured from the cysteine to the phenylalanine, the CDR3 is 16 residues long. The kept DNA is CDR3 alone, 48 bases in frame from the first base.